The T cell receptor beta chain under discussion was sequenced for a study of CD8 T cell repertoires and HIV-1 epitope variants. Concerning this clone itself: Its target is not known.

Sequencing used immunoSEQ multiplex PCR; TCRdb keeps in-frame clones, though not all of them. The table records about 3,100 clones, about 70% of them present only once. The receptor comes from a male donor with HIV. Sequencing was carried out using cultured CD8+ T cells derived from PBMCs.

In DNA form, the CDR3 reads TGTGCCAGCAGCTCCGCCGGGATAGATCAAGAGACCCAGTACTTC. This encodes CASSSAGIDQETQYF. This rearrangement joins TRBV21-1 to TRBJ2-5; the listed D gene, TRBD2, was not tested against the DNA. TRBV21-1 is termed a pseudogene. The CDR3 is 15 residues long.